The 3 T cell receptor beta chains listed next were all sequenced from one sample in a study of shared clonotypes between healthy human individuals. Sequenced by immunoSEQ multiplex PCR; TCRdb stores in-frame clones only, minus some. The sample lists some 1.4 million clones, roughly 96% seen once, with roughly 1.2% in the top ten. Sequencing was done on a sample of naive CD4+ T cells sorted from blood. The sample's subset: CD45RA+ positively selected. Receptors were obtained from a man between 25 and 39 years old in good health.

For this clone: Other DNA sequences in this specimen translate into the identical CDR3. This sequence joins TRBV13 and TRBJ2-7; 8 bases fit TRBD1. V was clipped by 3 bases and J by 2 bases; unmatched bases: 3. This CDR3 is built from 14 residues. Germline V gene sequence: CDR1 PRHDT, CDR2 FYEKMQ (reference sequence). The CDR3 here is CASSLGTGAYEQYF. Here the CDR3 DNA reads TGTGCCAGCAGCTTGGGGACAGGAGCCTACGAGCAGTACTTC.

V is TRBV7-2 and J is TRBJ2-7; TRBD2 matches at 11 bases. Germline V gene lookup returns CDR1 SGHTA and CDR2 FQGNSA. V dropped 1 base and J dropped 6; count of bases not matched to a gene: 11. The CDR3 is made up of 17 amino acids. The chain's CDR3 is CASSLGRLAGGPVEQYF. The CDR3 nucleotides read TGTGCCAGCAGCTTAGGAAGATTAGCGGGAGGGCCAGTCGAGCAGTACTTC.

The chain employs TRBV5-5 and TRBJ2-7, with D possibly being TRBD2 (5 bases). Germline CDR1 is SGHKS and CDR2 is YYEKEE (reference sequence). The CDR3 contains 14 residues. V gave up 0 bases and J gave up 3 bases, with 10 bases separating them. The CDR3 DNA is TGTGCCAGCAGCTTGGTTACTAGTCGCTACGAGCAGTACTTC. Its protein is CASSLVTSRYEQYF.